This T cell receptor beta chain was sequenced during a study of lymphopenia after photon versus proton radiotherapy. Between the trimmed V and J ends, which lost 4 bases and 7 bases, there was a span of 14 bases. The germline V gene encodes CDR1 SGHDN and CDR2 FVKESK. CDR3 length: 15 residues. TCRdb's table, derived via immunoSEQ multiplex PCR, lists solely in-frame clones and lacks some. Found here are some 70,000 clones, over 70% of them singletons; the top ten hold less than 14%. V usage is TRBV14 and J usage is TRBJ1-6; the D is unclear. This sequence originates from a man older than 75 with esophageal cancer. Sequenced material: peripheral blood, taken from a patient treated with proton-based radiotherapy. Here the CDR3 DNA reads TGTGCCAGCAGCCCCATTGGGATGGGGAATTCACCCCTCCACTTT. This encodes CASSPIGMGNSPLHF.